The 8 T cell receptor beta chains in this list originate from one sample, sequenced in a study of blood T cells in healthy people across ages. The authors ran a second PCR of about 6 to 11 cycles using a sample-barcoded 5' primer and a J-beta primer mix. One entry per CDR3 protein, called by TCRdb with MiXCR from the 5' RACE reads. The sample includes 780,000 or so distinct CDR3 sequences, roughly 56% of them seen just once. Material for sequencing was blood. These receptors came from a man between 35 and 55 years old in good health.

The rearrangement links TRBV24-1 to TRBJ1-2; D unclear. V was shortened by 3 bases and J by 5 bases, with 12 bases between the two germline ends. The germline V gene has CDR1 KGHDR and CDR2 SFDVKD. The CDR3 has 14 amino acids. CDR3 in DNA: TGTGCCACCAGTGATGCCTCTGAGCTTTATGGCTACACCTTC. The encoded protein is CATSDASELYGYTF.

The gene calls are TRBV29-1 and TRBJ2-7; TRBD1 aligns across 12 bases. The CDR3 runs 17 residues. Looked up from germline, CDR1 is SQVTM and CDR2 is ANQGSEA. After removal of 6 bases from V and 0 bases from J, the junction contained 12 bases not matched to a gene. For the CDR3, the DNA is TGCAGCGTGATCCGGGACAGGGGGCTTTCGAGCTCCTACGAGCAGTACTTC. Translating gives CSVIRDRGLSSSYEQYF.

This clonotype came up a few times. J is TRBJ1-2 and V is TRBV25-1, with D hard to call. The CDR3 loop spans 13 amino acids. The germline V and J ends were trimmed by 4 bases and 5 bases, with 11 bases remaining between them. Per germline, CDR1 MGHDK and CDR2 SYGVNS. This CDR3 is CASSAETQYGYTF. The CDR3 DNA reads as TGTGCCAGCAGTGCCGAGACGCAATATGGCTACACCTTC.

This chain joins TRBV20-1 and TRBJ2-3, with 12 nucleotides matching TRBD2. Germline V gene lookup returns CDR1 DFQATT and CDR2 SNEGSKA (reference sequence). V dropped 5 bases and J dropped 4; count of bases not matched to a gene: 7. This CDR3 is built from 15 residues. Here the CDR3 reads CSARRLAGGPDTQYF. CDR3 coding DNA: TGCAGTGCTCGACGGCTAGCGGGGGGGCCAGATACGCAGTATTTT.

This clonotype has a handful of counts. The chain links TRBV20-1 to TRBJ1-5, with 7 bases identical to TRBD1. Looked up from germline, CDR1 is DFQATT and CDR2 is SNEGSKA (reference sequence). The CDR3 is made up of 16 amino acids. Unmatched junction bases numbered 18, after V lost 8 bases and J lost 5 bases. The CDR3 sequence is CSTNSGWTGGDQPQHF. The CDR3 nucleotides read TGCAGTACAAACTCCGGCTGGACAGGTGGGGATCAGCCCCAGCATTTT.

This clonotype was counted once. V gene TRBV28 combines with J gene TRBJ2-3, with 8 bases fitting TRBD2. Germline V gene data show CDR1 as MDHEN and CDR2 as SYDVKM. Losses at the gene ends were 3 bases for V and 4 bases for J; bases not matched to a gene: 9. The CDR3 runs 16 residues. The CDR3 spells CASSFLAGMGADTQYF. The CDR3 region has the DNA TGTGCCAGCAGTTTTCTAGCGGGCATGGGTGCAGATACGCAGTATTTT.

The V and J genes are TRBV7-2 and TRBJ1-2; 9 nucleotides line up with TRBD1. This CDR3 contains 14 residues. Unmatched junction bases numbered 7, after V lost 5 bases and J lost 6 bases. Germline-derived CDR1 and CDR2 are SGHTA and FQGNSA. The CDR3 loop is CASSRGTGLDGYTF. The CDR3 coding sequence is TGTGCCAGCAGCCGAGGGACAGGGCTTGATGGCTACACCTTC.

This rearrangement joins TRBV6-1 to TRBJ2-4; no clear D. CDR3 length equals 13 residues. Trimming took off 8 bases at V and 13 bases at J, with 21 bases between the two ends. CDR1 and CDR2 (germline): MNHNS, SASEGT. The CDR3 region has the DNA TGTGCCAGCCGAATGGAGATGGATCGTGGGCAGTACTTC. Its translation: CASRMEMDRGQYF.